The source of this TCR beta chain is a study of blood T cell repertoires in COVID-19. The overall study: PBMCs, B-cell-depleted T cells, or T cells were the source of the cDNA or gDNA that made up the material.

The CDR3 covers 15 residues. The V gene's germline CDR1 is MNHEY and CDR2 SMNVEV (reference sequence). V lost 4 bases, J lost 3 bases, and 6 bases stayed unmatched. Recruits, aged 18 to 89 years, lived in 25 or so US areas. Participant-reported clinical history was the basis for cohort assignment. Clones were sequenced by immunoSEQ multiplex PCR, and TCRdb holds only the in-frame ones, with some missing. Of 200,000 to 250,000 clones in the sample, 85% to 90% were seen once. The origin of this receptor is a man aged 25-45 years who had been exposed to COVID-19. This chain links TRBV27 with TRBJ2-1; 7 bases are a match to TRBD1. Input material: PBMCs or T cells enriched from blood (not recorded which). The CDR3, as DNA: TGTGCCAGCAGTTCGGGACAGACGTTCTACAATGAGCAGTTCTTC. Its translation is CASSSGQTFYNEQFF.